These T cell receptor beta chains were read from a single sample in a study of T-cell reconstitution after alpha-beta-depleted transplantation in children. TCRdb re-called the PCR reads with MiXCR, one entry per CDR3 protein. In the table there are 200,000 to 250,000 distinct CDR3 sequences, 6.6% of which are singletons. Sequencing used PBMCs, obtained before TCRalphabeta/CD19-depleted stem cell transplant. The source is a boy aged 2 to 10 with acute lymphoblastic leukemia, due to receive a stem cell transplant. The CDR3 runs from the conserved cysteine through the conserved F or W. Each record gives: clone size, V gene, D gene, J gene, CDR3 DNA, CDR3 protein. A D gene is named only where the DNA matches it firmly. Clone size is shown for a subset of rows, as once, few, many or a class of expanded clone.

clone size: few
V gene: TRBV2
D gene: NA
J gene: TRBJ2-5
CDR3 DNA: TGTGCCAGCATCTATTCATCAGTCTCCGGCGGTGAGACCCAGTACTTC
CDR3 protein: CASIYSSVSGGETQYF

clone size: NA
V gene: TRBV25-1
D gene: TRBD2
J gene: TRBJ2-1
CDR3 DNA: TGTGCCAGCAGTGAATATCGCCGGGAGGGCCTTGGGGATGAGCAGTTCTTC
CDR3 protein: CASSEYRREGLGDEQFF

clone size: many
V gene: TRBV20-1
D gene: NA
J gene: TRBJ1-5
CDR3 DNA: TGCAGTGCTAGACAGGCTAATAATCAGCCCCAGCATTTT
CDR3 protein: CSARQANNQPQHF

clone size: many
V gene: TRBV7-2
D gene: TRBD2
J gene: TRBJ2-7
CDR3 DNA: TGTGCCAGCAACCCCCAGAGCGGGGCGCACTACGAGCAGTACTTC
CDR3 protein: CASNPQSGAHYEQYF

clone size: NA
V gene: TRBV28
D gene: NA
J gene: TRBJ2-1
CDR3 DNA: TGTGCCAGCAGTTTATCCCAGATGGGTGAGCAGTTCTTC
CDR3 protein: CASSLSQMGEQFF

clone size: many
V gene: TRBV20-1
D gene: TRBD2
J gene: TRBJ2-1
CDR3 DNA: TGCAGTGCGAGAGGGATAGGGACTAGCGGTCGCAATGAGCAGTTCTTC
CDR3 protein: CSARGIGTSGRNEQFF

clone size: few
V gene: TRBV29-1
D gene: TRBD2
J gene: TRBJ2-1
CDR3 DNA: TGCAGCACCAGGCTAGCGGGAGGTGGCAATGAGCAGTTCTTC
CDR3 protein: CSTRLAGGGNEQFF

clone size: many
V gene: TRBV18
D gene: NA
J gene: TRBJ2-1
CDR3 DNA: TGTGCCAGCTCACCATTGAGCGAGAGCTCCTACAATGAGCAGTTCTTC
CDR3 protein: CASSPLSESSYNEQFF

clone size: NA
V gene: TRBV27
D gene: NA
J gene: TRBJ2-2
CDR3 DNA: TGTGCCAGCAGTTTACCCGGGGCCGGGGAGCTGTTTTTT
CDR3 protein: CASSLPGAGELFF

clone size: NA
V gene: TRBV27
D gene: NA
J gene: TRBJ1-5
CDR3 DNA: TGTGCCAGCAGTTTCTCCACCTCCGATCTGCATTTT
CDR3 protein: CASSFSTSDLHF

clone size: many
V gene: TRBV20-1
D gene: TRBD2
J gene: TRBJ2-1
CDR3 DNA: TGCAGTGCTATAGTTGGGAGGGCCTCGAGTGAGCAGTTCTTC
CDR3 protein: CSAIVGRASSEQFF